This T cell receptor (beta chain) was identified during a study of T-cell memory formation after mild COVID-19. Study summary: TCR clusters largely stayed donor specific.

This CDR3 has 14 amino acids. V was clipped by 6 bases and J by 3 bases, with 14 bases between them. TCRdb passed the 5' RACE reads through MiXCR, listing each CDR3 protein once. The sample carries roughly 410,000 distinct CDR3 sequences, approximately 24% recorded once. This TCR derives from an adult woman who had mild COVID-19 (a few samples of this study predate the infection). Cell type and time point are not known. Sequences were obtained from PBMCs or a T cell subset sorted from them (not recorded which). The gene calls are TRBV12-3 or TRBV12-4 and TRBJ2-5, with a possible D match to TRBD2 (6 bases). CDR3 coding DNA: TGTGCCAGCAGCTCCCCCGGCGGGAAAGAGACCCAGTACTTC. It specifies CASSSPGGKETQYF.